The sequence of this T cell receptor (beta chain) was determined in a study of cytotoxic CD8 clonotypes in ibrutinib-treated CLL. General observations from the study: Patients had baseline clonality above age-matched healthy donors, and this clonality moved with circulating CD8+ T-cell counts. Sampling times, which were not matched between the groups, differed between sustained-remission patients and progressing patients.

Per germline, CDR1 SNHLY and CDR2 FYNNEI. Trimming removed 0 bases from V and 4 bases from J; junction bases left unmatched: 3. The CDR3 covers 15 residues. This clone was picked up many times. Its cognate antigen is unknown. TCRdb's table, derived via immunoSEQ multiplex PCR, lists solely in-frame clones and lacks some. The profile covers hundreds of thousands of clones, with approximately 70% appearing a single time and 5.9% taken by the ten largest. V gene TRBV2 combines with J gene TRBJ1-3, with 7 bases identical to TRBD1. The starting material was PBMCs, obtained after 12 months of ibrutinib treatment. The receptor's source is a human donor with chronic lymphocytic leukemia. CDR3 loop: CASSEARQGGNTIYF. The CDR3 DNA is TGTGCCAGCAGTGAAGCTCGACAGGGAGGAAACACCATATATTTT.